This T cell receptor (beta chain) was recovered during a study of blood T cell repertoires in COVID-19. The assay was immunoSEQ multiplex PCR, and TCRdb's table has in-frame clones only and misses some. The table lists 95,000 to 150,000 clones, roughly 79% of them singletons. Germline V CDR1 and CDR2: LGHDT, YNNKEL (reference sequence). After removal of 4 bases from V and 2 bases from J, the junction contained 5 bases not matched to a gene. The CDR3 is 18 residues long. Sequencing input: peripheral blood. This TCR was sampled from an older man with acute or convalescent COVID-19. This chain uses TRBV3-1 (or the pseudogene TRBV3-2) with TRBJ2-4, with TRBD2 matching 16 bases. The CDR3 loop is CASSRGTSGGVTKNIQYF. CDR3 DNA: TGTGCCAGCAGCCGCGGGACTAGCGGGGGGGTGACCAAAAACATTCAGTACTTC.